This TCR beta chain emerged from a study of naive and memory T cell subsets. The study, taken as a whole, reports: Over 85% of naive TCR sequences appeared only once, unlike memory subsets. TCR counts from RNA may reflect activation-linked expression changes.

The sample holds many counts of this clonotype. Antigen specificity is unknown. Losses at the gene ends were 0 bases for V and 2 bases for J; bases not matched to a gene: 4. Per germline, CDR1 LGHNA and CDR2 YSLEER. CDR3 length: 15 amino acids. Two oligonucleotides, mixed equimolar, formed the beta constant-region primer covering TRBC1 and TRBC2. Ligation attached a single-stranded oligonucleotide with a 12-nucleotide UMI and the SP2 primer to the cDNA 3' end. TCRdb recomputed calls from the UMI-ligation and nested PCR reads with MiXCR, one row per CDR3 protein. The sample carries 130,000 to 150,000 distinct CDR3 sequences, about 18% recorded once. CD4 T cells were positively selected, then CD8 T cells from the CD4-negative fraction.

This TCR came from a human donor in good health. This chain joins TRBV4-3 and TRBJ2-7; 7 bases match TRBD1. The sample was naive CD4+ T cells from blood. The CDR3 DNA sequence: TGCGCCAGCAGCCAAGATTGGGACAGCACCTACGAGCAGTACTTC. Translated: CASSQDWDSTYEQYF.